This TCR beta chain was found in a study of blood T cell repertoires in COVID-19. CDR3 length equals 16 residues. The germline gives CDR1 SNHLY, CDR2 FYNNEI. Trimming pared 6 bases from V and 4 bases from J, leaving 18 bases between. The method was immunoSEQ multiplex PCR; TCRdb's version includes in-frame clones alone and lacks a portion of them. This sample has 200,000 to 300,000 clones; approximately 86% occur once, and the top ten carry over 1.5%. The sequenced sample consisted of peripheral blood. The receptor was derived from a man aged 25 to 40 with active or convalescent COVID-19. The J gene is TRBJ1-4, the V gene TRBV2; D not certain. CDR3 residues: CASRDFLAAYNEKLFF. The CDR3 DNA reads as TGTGCCAGCAGGGATTTTTTAGCAGCTTATAATGAAAAACTGTTTTTT. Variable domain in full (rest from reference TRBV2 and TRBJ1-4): EPEVTQTPSHQVTQMGQEVILRCVPISNHLYFYWYRQILGQKVEFLVSFYNNEISEKSEIFDDQFSVERPDGSNFTLKIRSTKLEDSAMYFCASRDFLAAYNEKLFFGSGTQLSVL.